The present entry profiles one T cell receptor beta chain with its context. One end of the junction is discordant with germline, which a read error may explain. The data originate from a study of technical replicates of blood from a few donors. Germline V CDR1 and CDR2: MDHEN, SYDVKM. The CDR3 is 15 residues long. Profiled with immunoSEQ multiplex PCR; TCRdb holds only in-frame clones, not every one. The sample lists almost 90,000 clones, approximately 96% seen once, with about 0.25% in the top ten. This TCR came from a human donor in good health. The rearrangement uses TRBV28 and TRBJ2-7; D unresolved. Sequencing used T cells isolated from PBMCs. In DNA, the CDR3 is TGTGCCAGCAGTCGACCTCTAGGAGTAGATGACGAACAGTACTTC. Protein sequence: CASSRPLGVDDEQYF. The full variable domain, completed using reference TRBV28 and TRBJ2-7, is DVKVTQSSRYLVKRTGEKVFLECVQDMDHENMFWYRQDPGLGLRLIYFSYDVKMKEKGDIPEGYSVSREKKERFSLILESASTNQTSMYLCASSRPLGVDDEQYFGPGTRLTVT.